The 6 T cell receptor beta chains reported below all come from one sample, sequenced in a study of spatial heterogeneity in lung cancer. Time point meaning: sample taken at primary tumor resection. TCRdb independently ran MiXCR on the 5' RACE reads; one entry per CDR3 protein. The table includes under 85,000 distinct CDR3 sequences, about 8% detected once. The sequencing used PBMCs, collected at surgery. The receptors originated from a male donor with early-stage non-small cell lung cancer.

This clonotype was picked up many times. V gene TRBV5-1 combines with J gene TRBJ2-1, with D hard to call. Trimming removed 4 bases from V and 4 bases from J, with 15 bases in between. The CDR3 sequence is 15 residues long. From germline, CDR1 is SGHRS and CDR2 YFSETQ. Here the CDR3 reads CASSLDNAGYNEQFF. CDR3 coding DNA: TGCGCCAGCAGCCTCGACAACGCCGGTTACAATGAGCAGTTCTTC.

This clonotype was seen ten or more times. A junction end diverges from the germline sequence, so it may reflect a read error. The V and J genes are TRBV29-1 and TRBJ1-4; no clear D. CDR3 size: 11 residues. The germline gives CDR1 SQVTM, CDR2 ANQGSEA. DNA for the CDR3: TGTACGGCAGGAGAAGATGAAAAACTGTTTTTT. The encoded protein is CTAGEDEKLFF.

This clonotype was seen at least ten times. The chain couples TRBV4-1 to TRBJ2-1; 7 bases line up with TRBD2. CDR3 length: 16 amino acids. The V gene's germline CDR1 is MGHRA and CDR2 YSYEKL. Losses at the gene ends were 0 bases for V and 4 bases for J; bases not matched to a gene: 6. CDR3 bases: TGCGCCAGCAGCCAAGAAGTAGCGGGTAGATACAATGAGCAGTTCTTC. Translation gives CASSQEVAGRYNEQFF.

This clonotype was picked up a small number of times. The gene calls are TRBV20-1 and TRBJ2-5; 8 nucleotides match TRBD1. Trimming cost V 3 bases and J 4 bases; bases outside gene matches: 4. The CDR3 has 13 residues. Germline V lookup: CDR1 DFQATT, CDR2 SNEGSKA (reference sequence). The CDR3 spells CSASGRGPETQYF. In DNA form, the CDR3 reads TGCAGTGCTAGTGGCAGGGGGCCAGAGACCCAGTACTTC.

This clonotype appeared many times. V and J are TRBV7-8 and TRBJ1-6; D remains ambiguous. Trimming took 7 bases from V and 9 from J, leaving 22 bases between them. Germline CDR1 reads SGHVS; CDR2 reads FQNEAQ. The CDR3 consists of 16 residues. Here the CDR3 DNA reads TGTGCCAGCACCGAAAAAGAAGGCAATCCTTCTTCACCCCTCCACTTT. Its translation is CASTEKEGNPSSPLHF.

This clonotype was counted a few times. V usage is TRBV20-1 and J usage is TRBJ2-1; 11 positions agree with TRBD2. CDR1 DFQATT and CDR2 SNEGSKA come from the germline V gene (reference sequence). With 5 bases clipped from V and 5 bases from J, the junction kept 5 bases outside the gene matches. The CDR3 contains 14 residues. The CDR3 nucleotides read TGCAGTGCTTCGGCGGGACTAGCGGACAATGAGCAGTTCTTC. Its protein is CSASAGLADNEQFF.